The present entry profiles one TCR beta chain with its context. CDR1 and CDR2 from the germline V gene are SGHTA and FQGNSA. The CDR3 contains 15 residues. With 1 base clipped from V and 5 bases from J, the junction kept 5 bases outside the gene matches. As originally analysed: Reference gene primer amplification gave nucleated cell count estimates. Produced via immunoSEQ multiplex PCR; TCRdb's table is partial and in-frame only. V and J calls and clone size are copied from that table; D and trimming were computed from the DNA. The table has around 40,000 clones, 87% seen once; the top ten hold roughly 4.8%. The sample originates from a study of blood T cell repertoires in COVID-19. Across the whole study: Acute and convalescent COVID-19 specimens originated in the United States, Italy and Spain. The cDNA or gDNA used as material had been derived from T cells, B-cell-depleted T cells, or PBMCs.

The sequence was obtained from a man between 60 and 70 years old with COVID-19, enrolled during active disease. Sequenced material: peripheral blood. The chain combines TRBV7-2 with TRBJ1-5; 7 bases are a match to TRBD1. CDR3 residues: CASSLGQGGDQPQHF. CDR3 sequence (DNA): TGTGCCAGCAGCTTAGGACAGGGTGGTGATCAGCCCCAGCATTTT. Full variable domain (missing parts from reference TRBV7-2 and TRBJ1-5): GAGVSQSPSNKVTEKGKDVELRCDPISGHTALYWYRQSLGQGLEFLIYFQGNSAPDKSGLPSDRFSAERTGGSVSTLTIQRTQQEDSAVYLCASSLGQGGDQPQHFGDGTRLSIL.